These 25 T cell receptor beta chains originate from one sample sequenced in a study of regulatory T cells in long-lasting Graves disease. Both iRepertoire HTBI primers and Arm-PCR of CDR3 regions were used to build the TCR beta libraries. MiXCR was run by TCRdb on the multiplex PCR reads, yielding one entry per CDR3 protein. The sample carries some 490,000 distinct CDR3 sequences, 12% recorded once. Described time point: newly diagnosed GD, antithyroid drugs for less than 3 months. PBMC-derived RNA was used for the TCR library. This sample was also put to use in a study of T cells in Graves' hyperthyroidism and ophthalmopathy.

The sample consisted of peripheral blood mononuclear cells (PBMCs), taken at new diagnosis, from a patient treated with antithyroid drugs. These receptors all stem from a woman younger than 45 with Graves disease.

This clonotype was picked up a small number of times. The J gene is TRBJ2-3, the V gene TRBV6-2 or TRBV6-3, with a tentative D call TRBD2 (6 bases). CDR3 size: 15 residues. V dropped 2 bases and J dropped 0 bases, with 9 bases sitting between them. CDR1 MNHEY and CDR2 SVGEGT come from the germline V gene. The CDR3 region is CASSYGSGSTDTQYF. CDR3 sequence (DNA): TGTGCCAGCAGTTACGGTAGCGGTAGCACAGATACGCAGTATTTT.

This clonotype was counted ten times or more. The chain has TRBV20-1 and TRBJ1-1; D remains ambiguous. The V and J ends lost 3 bases and 0 bases respectively, with 8 bases between them. CDR1 DFQATT and CDR2 SNEGSKA come from the germline V gene (reference sequence). The CDR3 sequence is 13 residues long. CDR3: CSASQSMNTEAFF. The CDR3 DNA sequence: TGCAGTGCTAGCCAGAGTATGAACACTGAAGCTTTCTTT.

The J gene is TRBJ2-1, the V gene TRBV6-1; TRBD1 matches 9 bases. J gave up 7 bases and V 6 bases, and 10 bases lay outside the gene matches. The CDR3 totals 15 residues. CDR1 and CDR2 (germline): MNHNS, SASEGT. The CDR3 DNA is TGTGCCAGCAGGAAACCGGGACAGGGTCTTAATGAGCAGTTCTTC. Protein product: CASRKPGQGLNEQFF.

In its sample, this clonotype was seen many times. The CDR3 spells CASSSDLMNTEAFF. The DNA for the CDR3 is TGTGCCAGCAGCTCGGACCTGATGAACACTGAAGCTTTCTTT. The genes are TRBV13 and TRBJ1-1; no clear D gene. Trimming left V 4 bases short and J 0 bases short, with 9 bases between. The CDR3 length is 14 residues. The germline V gene encodes CDR1 PRHDT and CDR2 FYEKMQ (reference sequence).

This clonotype has a handful of counts. V gene TRBV7-9 combines with J gene TRBJ2-5; weak D call: TRBD1 (7 bases). This CDR3 is built from 18 residues. V lost 2 bases to trimming and J lost 7 bases, with 26 bases between them. The germline V gene has CDR1 SEHNR and CDR2 FQNEAQ (reference sequence). The CDR3 here is CASSLRRGRTGAPGTQYF. The CDR3 nucleotides read TGTGCCAGCAGCTTAAGGAGGGGGCGGACAGGAGCGCCGGGGACCCAGTACTTC.

This clonotype was counted ten times or more. The DNA of the CDR3 is TGTGCCAGCAGTTACTCGAACCTGGTCGGGAGGTTCTACAATGAGCAGTTCTTC. It is translated as CASSYSNLVGRFYNEQFF. The V gene is TRBV6-2 or TRBV6-3, the J gene TRBJ2-1, with 7 nucleotides matching TRBD2. V lost 0 bases to trimming and J lost 3 bases; unmatched junction nucleotides: 11. Germline CDR1 reads MNHEY; CDR2 reads SVGEGT. The CDR3 runs to 18 residues.

This clonotype was detected only a few times. V and J are TRBV2 and TRBJ1-5; no clear D gene. Per the germline V gene, CDR1 is SNHLY and CDR2 is FYNNEI. There are 15 residues in the CDR3. Trimming pared 8 bases from V and 1 base from J, leaving 15 bases between. The DNA for the CDR3 is TGTGCCAGCCGCCGGGGAGTAAGGAGCAATCAGCCCCAGCATTTT. It yields the protein CASRRGVRSNQPQHF.

This clonotype was detected ten times or more. This sequence joins TRBV20-1 and TRBJ2-3; 13 bases align to TRBD2. CDR3 length: 16 residues. J lost 6 bases, V lost 3 bases, and 9 bases had no gene match. Germline assignment: CDR1 DFQATT and CDR2 SNEGSKA (reference sequence). CDR3 amino acids: CSASPPGLAGPDTQYF. For the CDR3, the DNA is TGCAGTGCTAGCCCACCGGGACTAGCGGGACCCGATACGCAGTATTTT.

J is TRBJ2-7 and V is TRBV5-6, with D perhaps being TRBD1 or TRBD2 (6 bases each). CDR1 SGHDT and CDR2 YYEEEE come from the germline V gene. V was clipped by 0 bases and J by 2 bases, with 18 bases between them. The CDR3 consists of 17 residues. The chain's CDR3 is CASSLGGKNRVTYEQYF. The CDR3 coding sequence is TGTGCCAGCAGCTTGGGCGGGAAAAACAGGGTAACCTACGAGCAGTACTTC.

A few counts support this clonotype. The rearrangement uses TRBV7-6 and TRBJ2-5; 11 bases align to TRBD2. V gave up 4 bases and J gave up 3 bases; unmatched junction bases: 10. Germline CDR1 is SGHVS and CDR2 is FNYEAQ. This CDR3 has 17 amino acids. CDR3 sequence (DNA): TGTGCCAGCAGCTATGGACTAGCGGGTATACGTAAAGAGACCCAGTACTTC. Protein: CASSYGLAGIRKETQYF.

This clonotype was counted ten times or more. The gene calls are TRBV28 and TRBJ2-2; 13 positions agree with TRBD2. The CDR3 consists of 15 residues. The V gene's germline CDR1 is MDHEN and CDR2 SYDVKM. J lost 6 bases, V lost 5 bases, and 3 bases had no gene match. The CDR3 nucleotides are TGTGCCAGCAGTCCAGGACTAGCGGGAGCCGGGGAGCTGTTTTTT. It specifies CASSPGLAGAGELFF.

This clonotype came up many times. This sequence joins TRBV5-1 and TRBJ2-3; 10 bases match TRBD1. Germline CDR1 is SGHRS and CDR2 is YFSETQ. V shed 9 bases and J 0 bases; nucleotides not matched to a gene: 7. The length of the CDR3 is 15 residues. The CDR3 here is CATSTGGISTDTQYF. CDR3 nucleotide sequence: TGCGCCACCTCGACAGGGGGCATCAGCACAGATACGCAGTATTTT.

This clonotype was counted ten times or more. The chain combines TRBV2 with TRBJ1-5; D perhaps matches TRBD1 (5 bases). Germline CDR1 SNHLY, CDR2 FYNNEI. The germline V and J ends were trimmed by 2 bases and 3 bases, with 11 bases remaining between them. The CDR3 spans 15 residues. CDR3 amino acids: CASSEYRQNNQPQHF. The CDR3 nucleotides read TGTGCCAGCAGTGAATACCGACAGAACAATCAGCCCCAGCATTTT.

This clonotype has just a few counts. V gene TRBV25-1 combines with J gene TRBJ2-7; D gene ambiguous. Germline CDR1 and CDR2: MGHDK and SYGVNS. The CDR3 covers 13 residues. V shed 4 bases and J shed 1 base, with 8 bases lying between them. CDR3 sequence (DNA): TGTGCCAGCAGTGCAGACCCGTCCTACGAGCAGTACTTC. Translation: CASSADPSYEQYF.

The table lists this clonotype with many counts. This chain connects TRBV30 to TRBJ1-4, with D unresolved. The CDR3 runs 13 residues. The germline CDR1 and CDR2 sequences are GTSNPN and SVGIG (reference sequence). Trimming removed 0 bases at V and 8 bases at J, with 10 bases between. CDR3 region: CAWSVRRWEKLFF. CDR3 nucleotide sequence: TGTGCCTGGAGTGTCCGACGGTGGGAAAAACTGTTTTTT.

Ten or more counts support this clonotype. This chain uses TRBV2 with TRBJ1-1; weak D call: TRBD1 (6 bases). The V end lost 7 bases, the J end lost 2 bases, and 11 bases lay between the germline ends. Looked up from germline, CDR1 is SNHLY and CDR2 is FYNNEI. CDR3 length equals 13 residues. CDR3 coding DNA: TGTGCCAGCAACCAGGGGCCCAACACTGAAGCTTTCTTT. Its protein product is CASNQGPNTEAFF. Based on the CDR3 plus reference TRBV2 and TRBJ1-1, the full variable domain is EPEVTQTPSHQVTQMGQEVILRCVPISNHLYFYWYRQILGQKVEFLVSFYNNEISEKSEIFDDQFSVERPDGSNFTLKIRSTKLEDSAMYFCASNQGPNTEAFFGQGTRLTVV.

Details on this clonotype: Possible read error: a much larger clone is one base away. V is TRBV29-1 and J is TRBJ2-1; no firm D call. The germline CDR1 and CDR2 sequences are SQVTM and ANQGSEA. This CDR3 is built from 10 residues. The CDR3 DNA sequence: TGCAGCGTTCGATACAATGGGCAGTTCTTC. Its translation is CSVRYNGQFF.

This clonotype appeared many times. This rearrangement joins TRBV20-1 to TRBJ1-2, with D unclear. The CDR3 runs to 13 residues. The ends were cut back, 3 bases at V and 2 bases at J, with 10 bases in the middle. CDR1 DFQATT and CDR2 SNEGSKA come from the germline V gene (reference sequence). CDR3: CSASPGRNYGYTF. For the CDR3, the DNA is TGCAGTGCTAGCCCGGGCCGGAACTATGGCTACACCTTC.

This clonotype was observed a few times. The chain recombines TRBV5-1 with TRBJ2-7, with a possible D match to TRBD1 (6 bases). The CDR3 has 14 residues. Trimming left V 0 bases short and J 4 bases short, with 11 bases between. The germline V gene has CDR1 SGHRS and CDR2 YFSETQ. This CDR3 is CASSLEGETYEQYF. The CDR3 nucleotides read TGCGCCAGCAGCTTGGAGGGGGAAACATACGAGCAGTACTTC.

This clonotype showed up many times. The chain joins TRBV7-9 to TRBJ2-1; D is undetermined. The V and J ends lost 1 base and 4 bases respectively, with 14 bases between them. The CDR3 consists of 16 residues. CDR1 and CDR2 (germline): SEHNR, FQNEAQ (reference sequence). CDR3 nucleotide sequence: TGTGCCAGCAGCTTAGTCGATCAGGCTTGGTACAATGAGCAGTTCTTC. This encodes CASSLVDQAWYNEQFF. The full variable domain, in which reference TRBV7-9 and TRBJ2-1 provide the parts outside the CDR3, is DTGVSQNPRHKITKRGQNVTFRCDPISEHNRLYWYRQTLGQGPEFLTYFQNEAQLEKSRLLSDRFSAERPKGSFSTLEIQRTEQGDSAMYLCASSLVDQAWYNEQFFGPGTRLTVL.

V usage is TRBV13 and J usage is TRBJ2-4; 10 bases fit TRBD2. Trimming cost V 4 bases and J 0 bases; bases outside gene matches: 3. The CDR3 has 16 residues. Germline V gives CDR1 PRHDT, CDR2 FYEKMQ (reference sequence). CDR3 loop: CASSSGLATAKNIQYF. In nucleotides, the CDR3 is TGTGCCAGCAGCTCGGGACTAGCGACAGCCAAAAACATTCAGTACTTC.

This clonotype was picked up a small number of times. V gene TRBV7-9 combines with J gene TRBJ2-1, with D possibly TRBD1 on 6 matching bases. Trimming removed 5 bases at V and 3 bases at J, with 17 bases between. The CDR3 has 16 amino acids. Germline V gives CDR1 SEHNR, CDR2 FQNEAQ (reference sequence). The CDR3, as DNA: TGTGCCAGCAGCCTTGATCTCGGACAGCTCTACAATGAGCAGTTCTTC. Protein sequence: CASSLDLGQLYNEQFF.

The chain carries TRBV6-2 or TRBV6-3 and TRBJ1-1; TRBD1 matches 9 bases. V trimming: 7 bases; J trimming: 7 bases; junction bases outside the gene matches: 16. CDR1 and CDR2 from the germline V gene are MNHEY and SVGEGT. This CDR3 is built from 16 residues. In DNA, the CDR3 is TGTGCCAGCACCCCCTTACGTGGGACAGGGCTTAGTGAAGCTTTCTTT. Translation gives CASTPLRGTGLSEAFF.

The chain employs TRBV6-1 and TRBJ1-5; D may be TRBD1 (5 bases). CDR3 length: 13 residues. Germline V gives CDR1 MNHNS, CDR2 SASEGT. V lost 7 bases and J lost 5, with 12 bases in between. The CDR3 is CASTDEGHQPQHF. The DNA of the CDR3 is TGTGCCAGCACCGACGAGGGGCATCAGCCCCAGCATTTT.

This clonotype appeared many times. This chain joins TRBV6-5 and TRBJ2-7, with D possibly TRBD1 on 6 matching bases. From germline, CDR1 is MNHEY and CDR2 SVGAGI. Trimming took off 2 bases at V and 4 bases at J, with 9 bases between the two ends. This CDR3 is built from 13 residues. The CDR3 spells CASSYGQTYEQYF. In nucleotides, the CDR3 is TGTGCCAGCAGTTACGGACAGACTTACGAGCAGTACTTC.